Each of the 2 T cell receptor beta chains below was sequenced from the same sample in a study of spatial heterogeneity in lung cancer. Described time point: blood at routine non-recurrence follow-up after resection. TCRdb processed the 5' RACE reads anew with MiXCR; each CDR3 protein has one entry. The sample records about 36,000 distinct CDR3 sequences, 6.5% to 9.5% being singletons. The source material was PBMCs, sampled at follow-up. The receptors were gathered from a male donor with early-stage non-small cell lung cancer.

The table lists this clonotype with many counts. The chain combines TRBV7-6 with TRBJ2-7; D may be TRBD1 or TRBD2 (5 bases each). The V gene lost 6 bases and the J gene lost 2 bases, with 20 bases spanning the gap. The V gene's germline CDR1 is SGHVS and CDR2 FNYEAQ. This CDR3 has 16 residues. The CDR3 sequence: CASSLGTPDLAYEQYF. DNA for the CDR3: TGTGCCAGCAGTTTGGGGACCCCCGACCTCGCCTACGAGCAGTACTTC.

This clonotype was seen a single time. The gene calls are TRBV6-5 and TRBJ2-1; maybe TRBD1 (5 bases). This CDR3 has 15 amino acids. Germline-derived CDR1 and CDR2 are MNHEY and SVGAGI. Between the trimmed V and J ends, which lost 5 bases and 0 bases, there was a span of 11 bases. CDR3: CASSLGLSSYNEQFF. In nucleotides, the CDR3 is TGTGCCAGCAGTCTGGGGCTTAGCTCCTACAATGAGCAGTTCTTC.